These 16 T cell receptor beta chains came from one sample sequenced in a study of vaccination and CD4 T cells after COVID-19. Sequencing of cultured CD4+ T cell DNA used the Oncomine TCR Beta short-read assay. MiXCR, run by TCRdb on the PCR reads, gives a single entry per CDR3 protein. This table holds fewer than 4,500 distinct CDR3 sequences, approximately 31% found once. No antigens are known for them. As to treatment: approximately 9-day PBMC culture with coronavirus spike peptide pools or control peptides (ViraFEST assay). The sequencing sample was made of CD4+ T cells from blood, cultured in vitro. The source of these receptors is a human donor who had recovered from COVID-19.

This sequence joins TRBV3-1 and TRBJ1-1; D not resolved. The V and J ends lost 1 base and 7 bases respectively, with 10 bases between them. Germline assignment: CDR1 LGHDT and CDR2 YNNKEL (reference sequence). CDR3 length equals 13 residues. The CDR3 sequence: CASSQAAGSEAFF. Written as DNA, the CDR3 is TGTGCCAGCAGCCAAGCTGCGGGAAGTGAAGCTTTCTTT.

The chain employs TRBV29-1 and TRBJ2-7; 13 nucleotides line up with TRBD2. The junction had 8 bases not matched to a gene; V was cut back by 8 bases and J by 7 bases. CDR1 and CDR2 from the germline V gene are SQVTM and ANQGSEA. The CDR3 covers 13 residues. CDR3 DNA: TGCAGCACCGGACTAGCGGGGGCCGGGGAGCAGTACTTC. This encodes CSTGLAGAGEQYF.

The chain uses TRBV19 and TRBJ1-5, with a weak D call TRBD1 (5 bases). This CDR3 region has 13 residues. The V and J ends lost 8 bases and 8 bases respectively, with 16 bases between them. Germline CDR1 LNHDA, CDR2 SQIVND (reference sequence). The CDR3 here is CASGIVGDKPQHF. Here the CDR3 DNA reads TGTGCCAGTGGGATTGTAGGGGATAAGCCCCAGCATTTT.

The chain couples TRBV7-2 to TRBJ1-6; 8 bases map to TRBD1. Germline-derived CDR1 and CDR2 are SGHTA and FQGNSA. The V gene end was trimmed by 3 bases and the J gene end by 6 bases; junction bases not matched to a gene: 7. The CDR3 is 16 residues long. As DNA, the CDR3 is TGTGCCAGCAGCTTGGCCTGGGACAGGCTTAATTCACCCCTCCACTTT. Translated: CASSLAWDRLNSPLHF.

The V gene is TRBV12-3 or TRBV12-4, the J gene TRBJ2-7; D is possibly TRBD1 or TRBD2 (5 bases each). The CDR3 length is 13 residues. Trimming removed 6 bases from V and 2 bases from J, with 11 bases in between. The CDR3 DNA reads TGTGCCAGCAGCCAGGGACGGACCTACGAGCAGTACTTC. Translated, it gives CASSQGRTYEQYF.

The chain employs TRBV6-5 and TRBJ1-6; D uncertain. The CDR3 extends over 13 amino acids. CDR1 is MNHEY and CDR2 is SVGAGI in the germline V gene. Trimming cost V 4 bases and J 10 bases, with 11 bases left between them. CDR3 DNA sequence: TGTGCCAGCAGTTCAAAGCTTAGGTCACCCCTCCACTTT. Protein sequence: CASSSKLRSPLHF.

The gene calls are TRBV20-1 and TRBJ1-4; perhaps TRBD1 as D (5 bases). The V gene lost 3 bases and the J gene lost 6 bases, with 11 bases spanning the gap. Germline CDR1 is DFQATT and CDR2 is SNEGSKA (reference sequence). The CDR3 sequence is 13 residues long. The CDR3 DNA reads as TGCAGTGCTAGGACAGAGGACTATGAAAAACTGTTTTTT. This codes for CSARTEDYEKLFF.

The chain combines TRBV6-5 with TRBJ2-5; D might be TRBD2 (5 bases). The CDR3 length is 15 residues. Germline V gene lookup returns CDR1 MNHEY and CDR2 SVGAGI. Trimming stripped 0 bases from V and 5 bases from J, with 13 bases between. CDR3 in amino acids: CASSYSGSTSETQYF. The CDR3 DNA follows: TGTGCCAGCAGTTACTCGGGGAGCACGAGTGAGACCCAGTACTTC.

The chain has TRBV6-1 and TRBJ1-6; perhaps TRBD1 as D (6 bases). The CDR3 runs to 15 residues. Trimming removed 6 bases at V and 6 bases at J, with 15 bases between. The germline V gene has CDR1 MNHNS and CDR2 SASEGT. CDR3 coding DNA: TGTGCCAGCAGCCTTACAGGGCCCCCTAATTCACCCCTCCACTTT. Protein sequence: CASSLTGPPNSPLHF.

This sequence joins TRBV7-8 and TRBJ1-6, with 7 nucleotides matching TRBD1. The CDR3 sequence is 13 residues long. V trimming: 5 bases; J trimming: 7 bases; junction bases outside the gene matches: 2. CDR1 is SGHVS, CDR2 FQNEAQ, per germline. This CDR3 reads CASSQGVNSPLHF. DNA for the CDR3: TGTGCCAGCAGCCAGGGGGTAAATTCACCCCTCCACTTT.

This clonotype was counted between two and nine times. The chain carries TRBV5-4 and TRBJ1-2; 9 nucleotides line up with TRBD1. The CDR3 sequence is 16 residues long. With 0 bases clipped from V and 4 bases from J, the junction kept 7 bases outside the gene matches. Germline V gene lookup returns CDR1 SGHNT and CDR2 YYREEE (reference sequence). The CDR3 nucleotides read TGTGCCAGCAGCTTGGCTGGCCCGGGACAGGGCTATGGCTACACCTTC. Its protein is CASSLAGPGQGYGYTF.

The chain links TRBV7-2 to TRBJ1-4; D is unresolved. Trimming removed 3 bases at V and 4 bases at J, with 9 bases between. The CDR3 contains 14 residues. CDR1 and CDR2 (germline): SGHTA, FQGNSA. CDR3 in DNA: TGTGCCAGCAGCTTTAGAAAGGGTAATGAAAAACTGTTTTTT. Its protein product is CASSFRKGNEKLFF.

This clonotype is termed medium-sized. The chain uses TRBV20-1 and TRBJ2-3; 8 nucleotides agree with TRBD1. Germline CDR1 and CDR2: DFQATT and SNEGSKA (reference sequence). This CDR3 is built from 15 residues. The trim removed 4 bases at V and 0 bases at J, leaving 6 bases unmatched. The CDR3 here is CSAMSGTGSTDTQYF. CDR3 nucleotides: TGCAGTGCTATGTCCGGGACAGGCAGCACAGATACGCAGTATTTT.

V is TRBV20-1 and J is TRBJ1-6; the D gene is possibly TRBD1 (5 bases). Between the trimmed V and J ends, which lost 6 bases and 7 bases, there was a span of 13 bases. Germline assignment: CDR1 DFQATT and CDR2 SNEGSKA (reference sequence). The CDR3 length is 13 residues. For the CDR3, the DNA is TGCAGTGCCATGGGACTCAGGAATTCACCCCTCCACTTT. Its protein product is CSAMGLRNSPLHF.

By frequency in the sample, this clonotype is medium-sized. Here the CDR3 DNA reads TGTGCCAGCAAAGACTGGGGAACAGATACGCAGTATTTT. Translation: CASKDWGTDTQYF. V usage is TRBV6-2 or TRBV6-3 and J usage is TRBJ2-3; D uncertain. The CDR3 length is 13 residues. Per germline, CDR1 MNHEY and CDR2 SVGEGT. With 7 bases removed from V and 3 bases from J, the gap between germline ends came to 11 bases.

This chain links TRBV12-3 or TRBV12-4 with TRBJ1-2; perhaps TRBD1 as D (5 bases). CDR3 length: 13 residues. Trimming removed 5 bases at V and 5 bases at J, with 12 bases between. The CDR3 coding sequence is TGTGCCAGCAGTCCGGGACCGTGGTATGGCTACACCTTC. This codes for CASSPGPWYGYTF.